The T cell receptor (beta chain) under discussion was sequenced for a study of blood T cell repertoires in COVID-19. Original handling: Using reference gene primer amplification, nucleated cell counts were estimated. Generated by immunoSEQ multiplex PCR, the TCRdb table keeps only in-frame clones and is missing some. That table gives V, J and clone size, and the DNA gave D and trimming. The sample lists 300,000 to 500,000 clones, roughly 90% occurring once. Each participant's cohort was designated according to participant-reported clinical history. CDR1 KGHDR and CDR2 SFDVKD come from the germline V gene. This CDR3 contains 15 residues. With V trimmed by 6 bases and J by 0 bases, 1 base remained unmatched.

The J gene is TRBJ2-2, the V gene TRBV24-1; 9 nucleotides line up with TRBD1. The source material was PBMCs or T cells enriched from blood (not recorded which). The source of this sequence is a woman aged 25 to 39 with acute COVID-19. CDR3 protein: CATSRQGANTGELFF. The DNA for the CDR3 is TGTGCCACCAGTCGACAGGGGGCGAACACCGGGGAGCTGTTTTTT.